What follows describes a single T cell receptor beta chain. This specimen belongs to a study of blood T cell repertoires in COVID-19. The assay was immunoSEQ multiplex PCR, and TCRdb's table has in-frame clones only and misses some. The table includes some 460,000 clones, about 90% detected once. V shed 5 bases, J shed 2 bases, and the junction held 6 bases outside the gene matches. This CDR3 comprises 13 residues. Germline V gives CDR1 SQVTM, CDR2 ANQGSEA. Material for sequencing was PBMCs or T cells enriched from blood (not recorded which). The V and J genes are TRBV29-1 and TRBJ2-7; 7 bases are shared with TRBD1. The sequence came from a young woman who had recovered from COVID-19. The CDR3 DNA is TGCAGCGTTCTCAACAGGGGAACCTACGAGCAGTACTTC. Its translation is CSVLNRGTYEQYF.